These 15 T cell receptor beta chains share one sample of origin, sequenced in a study of shared clonotypes between healthy human individuals. Sequenced by immunoSEQ multiplex PCR; TCRdb stores in-frame clones only, minus some. This sample has about 700,000 clones, with roughly 70% found just once. The specimen sequenced was memory CD4+ T cells sorted from blood. The subset is: CD45RA-negative fraction. The receptors here all came from a woman in her 30s in good health.

Note on this clone: This clone may be a read error of a much larger clone one base away. V is TRBV15 and J is TRBJ1-2; TRBD1 agrees at 9 bases. The CDR3 is made up of 13 amino acids. Germline loops: CDR1 LNHNV, CDR2 YYDKDF (reference sequence). Trimming took 5 bases from V and 7 from J; bases not matched to a gene: 5. The CDR3: CATSVRDRAGYTF. CDR3 DNA: TGTGCCACCAGCGTCCGGGACAGGGCTGGCTACACCTTC.

In this sample, this clone turned up a few times. The chain joins TRBV6-1 to TRBJ2-5, with TRBD2 identical over 7 bases. The CDR3 consists of 14 residues. Germline assignment: CDR1 MNHNS and CDR2 SASEGT. Trimming took 8 bases from V and 5 from J; bases not matched to a gene: 11. The CDR3 DNA reads TGTGCCAGCGAGGAGGGAGGGGTAAGGGAGACCCAGTACTTC. It yields the protein CASEEGGVRETQYF.

In regard to this clone: A read error is the likely source, as a far larger clone sits one nucleotide away. Other DNA sequences in this sample translate to the same CDR3. This sequence joins TRBV19 and TRBJ1-1, with unresolved D. Germline CDR1 and CDR2: LNHDA and SQIVND (reference sequence). The CDR3 runs to 14 residues. The V gene lost 0 bases and the J gene lost 0 bases, with 5 bases spanning the gap. CDR3: CASSIEGMNTEAFF. The CDR3 DNA reads TGTGCCAGTAGTATAGAGGGAATGAACACTGAAGCTTTCTTT.

Comments on this clone: Within the sample, other DNA sequences also encode this same CDR3. The chain links TRBV7-9 to TRBJ1-1; D is uncertain. The V end lost 1 base, the J end lost 4 bases, and 7 bases lay between the germline ends. CDR1 is SEHNR, CDR2 FQNEAQ, per germline (reference sequence). CDR3 length equals 13 residues. Here the CDR3 reads CASSLEGGTEAFF. In nucleotides, the CDR3 is TGTGCCAGCAGCTTAGAGGGAGGCACTGAAGCTTTCTTT. Together with reference TRBV7-9 and TRBJ1-1, the CDR3 gives the full variable domain: DTGVSQNPRHKITKRGQNVTFRCDPISEHNRLYWYRQTLGQGPEFLTYFQNEAQLEKSRLLSDRFSAERPKGSFSTLEIQRTEQGDSAMYLCASSLEGGTEAFFGQGTRLTVV.

This chain joins TRBV7-8 and TRBJ2-3; perhaps TRBD1 as D (5 bases). Looked up from germline, CDR1 is SGHVS and CDR2 is FQNEAQ. V dropped 3 bases and J dropped 11 bases, with 24 bases sitting between them. This CDR3 spans 16 amino acids. CDR3 coding DNA: TGTGCCAGCAGCTTGCTTATCCAGCTTCGGGCTAGGGGGCAGTATTTT. This encodes CASSLLIQLRARGQYF.

The chain combines TRBV7-6 with TRBJ2-7; a possible D gene is TRBD1 (5 bases). Germline CDR1 SGHVS, CDR2 FNYEAQ. The CDR3 loop spans 13 amino acids. The ends were cut back, 2 bases at V and 6 bases at J, with 11 bases in the middle. The CDR3 spells CASSLTNQGEQYF. CDR3 nucleotides: TGTGCCAGCAGCTTAACTAATCAGGGCGAGCAGTACTTC.

The V and J genes are TRBV18 and TRBJ2-2; D gene uncertain. The CDR3 has 14 amino acids. Per the germline V gene, CDR1 is KGHSH and CDR2 is LQKENI. The V gene lost 1 base and the J gene lost 1 base, with 4 bases spanning the gap. DNA of the CDR3: TGTGCCAGCTCACCACAGGTGAACACCGGGGAGCTGTTTTTT. Its translation is CASSPQVNTGELFF.

The rearrangement uses TRBV13 and TRBJ2-7; D gene unclear. This CDR3 region has 14 residues. Germline CDR1 is PRHDT and CDR2 is FYEKMQ (reference sequence). V gave up 5 bases and J gave up 3 bases, with 14 bases separating them. The CDR3 loop reads CASSPSLRNYEQYF. CDR3 nucleotides: TGTGCCAGCAGCCCTTCCCTCCGGAACTACGAGCAGTACTTC.

V usage is TRBV7-8 and J usage is TRBJ2-3; D unclear. The V gene's germline CDR1 is SGHVS and CDR2 FQNEAQ. V gave up 7 bases and J gave up 5 bases, with 7 bases separating them. The CDR3 consists of 11 residues. The CDR3 DNA reads TGTGCCAGCACCCCCGGAGATACGCAGTATTTT. Residues: CASTPGDTQYF. The entire variable domain, with the rest obtained from reference TRBV7-8 and TRBJ2-3, is as follows: GAGVSQSPRYKVAKRGQDVALRCDPISGHVSLFWYQQALGQGPEFLTYFQNEAQLDKSGLPSDRFFAERPEGSVSTLKIQRTQQEDSAVYLCASTPGDTQYFGPGTRLTVL.

This chain connects TRBV7-5 to TRBJ2-7; TRBD2 is the table's D call and was not checked against the DNA. TRBV7-5 is noted as a pseudogene. This CDR3 is built from 16 residues. CDR3 DNA sequence: TGTGCCAGCAGCCCCTCCCCTTCGGCGGGAGTCTACGAGCAGTACTTC. Its protein product is CASSPSPSAGVYEQYF.

J is TRBJ2-1 and V is TRBV7-2; 12 bases are a match to TRBD2. CDR1 and CDR2 (germline): SGHTA, FQGNSA. J gave up 1 base and V 6 bases, and 4 bases lay outside the gene matches. This CDR3 is built from 16 residues. CDR3 nucleotides: TGTGCCAGCAGGAAGCTAGCGGGAGGGTCCTACAATGAGCAGTTCTTC. Encoded protein: CASRKLAGGSYNEQFF.

In its sample, this clone was seen a few times. The chain links TRBV28 to TRBJ1-3; D is perhaps TRBD1 (5 bases). V shed 4 bases and J shed 3 bases, with 13 bases lying between them. CDR3 length: 15 amino acids. CDR1 MDHEN and CDR2 SYDVKM come from the germline V gene. The chain's CDR3 is CASSSVGEGGNTIYF. The CDR3 nucleotides are TGTGCCAGCAGTTCGGTAGGGGAGGGTGGAAACACCATATATTTT.

This chain links TRBV5-1 with TRBJ2-5, with 7 bases that match TRBD2. The germline CDR1 and CDR2 sequences are SGHRS and YFSETQ. Trimming removed 4 bases from V and 5 bases from J; junction bases left unmatched: 8. The length of the CDR3 is 14 residues. CDR3: CASSASTSRETQYF. CDR3 in DNA: TGCGCCAGCAGCGCATCGACTAGCCGGGAGACCCAGTACTTC.

The chain links TRBV7-2 to TRBJ2-3; 7 nucleotides match TRBD2. The CDR3 length is 15 residues. Trimming removed 3 bases from V and 4 bases from J; junction bases left unmatched: 7. Germline CDR1 SGHTA, CDR2 FQGNSA. The CDR3 is CASSLVLADSDTQYF. DNA for the CDR3: TGTGCCAGCAGCTTGGTCCTAGCGGACTCAGATACGCAGTATTTT.

As regards this clone: The identical CDR3 is also encoded by other nucleotide sequences in the sample. The gene calls are TRBV5-1 and TRBJ2-2, with D uncertain. Germline V lookup: CDR1 SGHRS, CDR2 YFSETQ. V shed 0 bases and J shed 4 bases, with 4 bases lying between them. CDR3 length: 13 residues. The CDR3 protein is CASSLGSTGELFF. The CDR3 DNA follows: TGCGCCAGCAGCTTGGGCAGCACCGGGGAGCTGTTTTTT.